These 16 T cell receptor beta chains were sequenced from one sample in a study of blood T cell repertoires in COVID-19. Sequencing used immunoSEQ multiplex PCR; TCRdb keeps in-frame clones, though not all of them. The profile covers about 110,000 clones, with approximately 84% appearing a single time and 2% to 2.5% taken by the ten largest. Sequencing was done on a sample of peripheral blood. The receptors here all came from a human donor in a cohort sampled during active COVID-19.

This clone appeared a single time. This chain uses TRBV5-1 with TRBJ2-2, with TRBD1 as a possible D gene (5 bases). V dropped 0 bases and J dropped 5 bases, with 20 bases sitting between them. Germline-derived CDR1 and CDR2 are SGHRS and YFSETQ. The CDR3 loop spans 18 amino acids. The CDR3 DNA sequence: TGCGCCAGCAGCTTGGCCTATAGGACAAGGGTAATAACCGGGGAGCTGTTTTTT. Its protein product is CASSLAYRTRVITGELFF.

This clone has a single count. V and J are TRBV6-5 and TRBJ1-6; 10 nucleotides line up with TRBD1. The V gene end was trimmed by 6 bases and the J gene end by 15 bases; junction bases not matched to a gene: 8. Germline V gene data show CDR1 as MNHEY and CDR2 as SVGAGI. This CDR3 is 13 amino acids long. The DNA for the CDR3 is TGTGCCAGCAGCACTGGACAGGGGGTGGGCCTCCACTTT. Its translation: CASSTGQGVGLHF.

The gene calls are TRBV5-1 and TRBJ2-1; 11 bases agree with TRBD2. Germline CDR1 and CDR2: SGHRS and YFSETQ. Unmatched junction bases numbered 6, after V lost 4 bases and J lost 9 bases. The CDR3 covers 14 residues. This chain's CDR3 is CASSQTSGKGEQFF. The CDR3 DNA is TGCGCCAGCAGCCAGACTAGCGGGAAGGGTGAGCAGTTCTTC. The full variable domain, its missing parts supplied by reference TRBV5-1 and TRBJ2-1, is KAGVTQTPRYLIKTRGQQVTLSCSPISGHRSVSWYQQTPGQGLQFLFEYFSETQRNKGNFPGRFSGRQFSNSRSEMNVSTLELGDSALYLCASSQTSGKGEQFFGPGTRLTVL.

The J gene is TRBJ2-1, the V gene TRBV7-9; TRBD2 aligns across 11 bases. CDR1 is SEHNR and CDR2 is FQNEAQ in the germline V gene (reference sequence). V gave up 5 bases and J gave up 0 bases; unmatched junction bases: 6. The CDR3 length is 17 residues. The CDR3 loop is CASSRQGTSGSYNEQFF. CDR3 in DNA: TGTGCCAGCAGCCGTCAGGGGACTAGCGGCTCCTACAATGAGCAGTTCTTC.

Only one count was recorded for this clone. The chain joins TRBV2 to TRBJ2-1; 8 bases align to TRBD2. Trimming removed 7 bases from V and 3 bases from J; junction bases left unmatched: 5. This CDR3 has 14 amino acids. Germline-derived CDR1 and CDR2 are SNHLY and FYNNEI. The CDR3 protein is CASTPGLDYNEQFF. For the CDR3, the DNA is TGTGCCAGCACTCCGGGACTAGACTACAATGAGCAGTTCTTC.

The J gene is TRBJ1-2, the V gene TRBV7-9, with 8 nucleotides matching TRBD1. The CDR3 consists of 17 residues. V shed 4 bases, J shed 4 bases, and the junction held 14 bases outside the gene matches. Germline-derived CDR1 and CDR2 are SEHNR and FQNEAQ (reference sequence). The CDR3 DNA sequence: TGTGCCAGCAGCTGGCGGATATATGGACAGGGTGGCTATGGCTACACCTTC. Encoded protein: CASSWRIYGQGGYGYTF.

J is TRBJ2-7 and V is TRBV29-1; 7 bases line up with TRBD2. The germline CDR1 and CDR2 sequences are SQVTM and ANQGSEA. This CDR3 has 15 amino acids. V was pared by 7 bases and J by 4 bases, with 16 bases of the junction left unmatched. This CDR3 reads CSAVGVASGGYEQYF. The DNA of the CDR3 is TGCAGCGCTGTAGGTGTAGCTAGCGGAGGATACGAGCAGTACTTC.

This clone was observed once. The J gene is TRBJ2-7, the V gene TRBV11-2; D is uncertain. This CDR3 contains 15 residues. Germline CDR1 is SGHAT and CDR2 is FQNNGV. Deletions cut 3 bases from V and 4 bases from J, with 16 bases between. The CDR3 reads CASSFDPGFGYEQYF. CDR3 DNA sequence: TGTGCCAGCAGCTTCGACCCGGGTTTCGGTTACGAGCAGTACTTC.

This chain links TRBV9 with TRBJ2-5; TRBD1 agrees at 9 bases. The CDR3 runs 16 residues. Germline V lookup: CDR1 SGDLS, CDR2 YYNGEE. Trimming removed 4 bases from V and 1 base from J; junction bases left unmatched: 8. CDR3 region: CASSTLGQGGQETQYF. The DNA for the CDR3 is TGTGCCAGCAGCACCCTGGGACAGGGAGGCCAAGAGACCCAGTACTTC. Looking up the rest from reference TRBV9 and TRBJ2-5 gives the full variable domain: DSGVTQTPKHLITATGQRVTLRCSPRSGDLSVYWYQQSLDQGLQFLIQYYNGEERAKGNILERFSAQQFPDLHSELNLSSLELGDSALYFCASSTLGQGGQETQYFGPGTRLLVL.

This chain uses TRBV5-4 with TRBJ2-7, with 9 bases that match TRBD1. CDR3 size: 14 residues. The germline gives CDR1 SGHNT, CDR2 YYREEE (reference sequence). Unmatched junction bases numbered 2, after V lost 0 bases and J lost 4 bases. The CDR3 region is CASSLGQGVYEQYF. CDR3 nucleotides: TGTGCCAGCAGCTTGGGACAGGGGGTGTACGAGCAGTACTTC.

The chain couples TRBV5-8 to TRBJ1-2; maybe TRBD1 (5 bases). Germline V gene data show CDR1 as SGHTS and CDR2 as YDEGEE. The CDR3 runs to 14 residues. Trimming shortened V by 0 bases and J by 7 bases, and 13 bases separated the two germline ends. The chain's CDR3 is CASSLARELAGYTF. The CDR3 nucleotides read TGTGCCAGCAGCTTGGCCAGGGAACTGGCTGGCTACACCTTC.

The chain joins TRBV27 to TRBJ1-3, with D unresolved. Deletions cut 5 bases from V and 0 bases from J, with 17 bases between. Looked up from germline, CDR1 is MNHEY and CDR2 is SMNVEV (reference sequence). The CDR3 length is 17 residues. Here the CDR3 reads CASSPNFGGFSGNTIYF. The CDR3, as DNA: TGTGCCAGCAGTCCGAATTTTGGCGGCTTCTCTGGAAACACCATATATTTT.

Only one count was recorded for this clone. J is TRBJ1-2 and V is TRBV7-3; D ambiguous. The germline V gene has CDR1 SGHTA and CDR2 FQGTGA. V was cut by 7 bases and J by 5 bases, with 5 bases left in between. This CDR3 is 10 amino acids long. CDR3 loop: CASTLYGYTF. In DNA, the CDR3 is TGTGCCAGCACCCTGTATGGCTACACCTTC. Drawing the rest from reference TRBV7-3 and TRBJ1-2, the complete variable domain is GAGVSQTPSNKVTEKGKYVELRCDPISGHTALYWYRQSLGQGPEFLIYFQGTGAADDSGLPNDRFFAVRPEGSVSTLKIQRTERGDSAVYLCASTLYGYTFGSGTRLTVV.

The CDR3 region is CASSPRNHLNTGELFF. DNA for the CDR3: TGTGCCAGCAGCCCCAGGAACCACCTGAACACCGGGGAGCTGTTTTTT. The chain joins TRBV7-6 to TRBJ2-2, with no clear D. This CDR3 comprises 16 residues. Germline CDR1 SGHVS, CDR2 FNYEAQ. The V end lost 5 bases, the J end lost 1 base, and 14 bases lay between the germline ends.

The chain carries TRBV12-5 and TRBJ2-3, with a tentative D call TRBD1 (6 bases). Between the trimmed V and J ends, which lost 0 bases and 2 bases, there was a span of 9 bases. The CDR3 has 15 residues. Germline CDR1 is LGHNT and CDR2 is FRNRAP. CDR3: CASGLVQGNTDTQYF. CDR3 bases: TGTGCTAGTGGTTTGGTACAGGGAAACACAGATACGCAGTATTTT. Combining the CDR3 with reference TRBV12-5 and TRBJ2-3 gives the whole variable domain DARVTQTPRHKVTEMGQEVTMRCQPILGHNTVFWYRQTMMQGLELLAYFRNRAPLDDSGMPKDRFSAEMPDATLATLKIQPSEPRDSAVYFCASGLVQGNTDTQYFGPGTRLTVL.

The rearrangement uses TRBV7-9 and TRBJ2-7; tentatively, D is TRBD2 (5 bases). Trimming cost V 4 bases and J 2 bases, with 6 bases left between them. The CDR3 length is 12 residues. Germline V gene sequence: CDR1 SEHNR, CDR2 FQNEAQ (reference sequence). The CDR3 sequence: CASSSGAYEQYF. The DNA for the CDR3 is TGTGCCAGCAGCTCCGGGGCCTACGAGCAGTACTTC.